Shown below are 5 T cell receptor beta chains from a single sample sequenced in a study of T cell responses to AZD1222 COVID-19 vaccine. TCRdb's copy holds only in-frame clones and misses some; the assay was immunoSEQ multiplex PCR. This repertoire shows about 160,000 clones, more than 75% found once; its top ten account for more than 4%. Sequenced material: peripheral blood, taken 28 days after the second AZD1222 dose. These receptors were taken from an adult who received the AZD1222 COVID-19 vaccine.

V usage is TRBV18 and J usage is TRBJ1-5; D might be TRBD1 (6 bases). V was shortened by 6 bases and J by 7 bases, with 16 bases between the two germline ends. Germline CDR1 is KGHSH and CDR2 is LQKENI. This CDR3 has 14 amino acids. In DNA, the CDR3 is TGTGCCAGCTCCCACGACAGGCTCAACCAGCCCCAGCATTTT. This sequence encodes CASSHDRLNQPQHF.

The chain is built from TRBV5-6 and TRBJ1-6; D is perhaps TRBD1 (5 bases). Trimming took off 0 bases at V and 10 bases at J, with 17 bases between the two ends. The CDR3 runs to 16 residues. Germline V gene data show CDR1 as SGHDT and CDR2 as YYEEEE. CDR3 loop: CASSLALGQGFSPLHF. CDR3 nucleotides: TGTGCCAGCAGCTTGGCTCTCGGACAAGGGTTCTCACCCCTCCACTTT.

The chain couples TRBV10-2 to TRBJ1-5, with a tentative D call TRBD1 (5 bases). V shed 2 bases and J shed 2 bases, with 10 bases lying between them. Germline V gives CDR1 WSHSY, CDR2 SAAADI. The CDR3 totals 15 residues. As DNA, the CDR3 is TGCGCCAGCAGTGAGAGGGGAGTTGGCAATCAGCCCCAGCATTTT. Its protein is CASSERGVGNQPQHF.

The V gene is TRBV16, the J gene TRBJ1-1, with D tentatively TRBD1 (6 bases). Germline lookup yields CDR1 KGHSY and CDR2 FQNENV. V was cut by 0 bases and J by 8 bases, with 10 bases left in between. The CDR3 is 13 residues long. CDR3 in DNA: TGTGCCAGCAGCCAATCCCAACAGGGAGAAGCTTTCTTT. The encoded protein is CASSQSQQGEAFF.

The rearrangement links TRBV29-1 to TRBJ1-1; D is perhaps TRBD1 (6 bases). This CDR3 region has 14 residues. CDR1 and CDR2 from the germline V gene are SQVTM and ANQGSEA. V lost 5 bases and J 11 bases, leaving 24 bases between the germline ends. The CDR3 loop is CSVKDGRDTRGAFF. The CDR3 bases are TGCAGCGTTAAGGACGGCAGGGACACTCGGGGGGCTTTCTTT.